The 23 T cell receptor beta chains below all came from one sample that was sequenced in a study of T-cell memory formation after mild COVID-19. TCRdb itself ran the 5' RACE reads through MiXCR, one entry per CDR3 protein. The repertoire consists of about 170,000 distinct CDR3 sequences, with 10% to 15% occurring once and the leading ten covering 3.3%. Sequencing used PBMCs or a T cell subset sorted from them (not recorded which). The receptors shown here come from a man between 18 and 29 years old who had mild COVID-19 (a few samples of this study predate the infection). Cell type and time point are not known.

The rearrangement uses TRBV6-2 or TRBV6-3 and TRBJ1-2; D unresolved. CDR3 size: 13 residues. Germline-derived CDR1 and CDR2 are MNHEY and SVGEGT. Between the trimmed V and J ends, which lost 2 bases and 8 bases, there was a span of 12 bases. The CDR3 bases are TGTGCCAGCAGTTACGGAAACAGTCGAGGCTACACCTTC. Translating gives CASSYGNSRGYTF.

The genes are TRBV7-9 and TRBJ2-1; 9 nucleotides line up with TRBD2. J gave up 0 bases and V 8 bases, and 14 bases lay outside the gene matches. The germline V gene encodes CDR1 SEHNR and CDR2 FQNEAQ (reference sequence). The CDR3 contains 18 residues. The CDR3 region has the DNA TGTGCCAGCTCCCCCGGCGGGGGGGCAGTGGGCTCCTACAATGAGCAGTTCTTC. This sequence encodes CASSPGGGAVGSYNEQFF.

This clonotype was seen a few times. V is TRBV7-3 and J is TRBJ2-3; D might be TRBD2 (5 bases). Germline V gene sequence: CDR1 SGHTA, CDR2 FQGTGA. Trimming pared 5 bases from V and 2 bases from J, leaving 14 bases between. This CDR3 has 15 amino acids. For the CDR3, the DNA is TGTGCCAGCAGCCCGACTAATCCCTTCACAGATACGCAGTATTTT. It encodes CASSPTNPFTDTQYF. The full variable domain, rest sourced from reference TRBV7-3 and TRBJ2-3, is GAGVSQTPSNKVTEKGKYVELRCDPISGHTALYWYRQSLGQGPEFLIYFQGTGAADDSGLPNDRFFAVRPEGSVSTLKIQRTERGDSAVYLCASSPTNPFTDTQYFGPGTRLTVL.

This clonotype was recorded a few times. This chain joins TRBV4-3 and TRBJ2-1, with 7 bases matching TRBD2. There are 16 residues in the CDR3. V gave up 2 bases and J gave up 10 bases; unmatched junction bases: 14. The germline CDR1 and CDR2 sequences are LGHNA and YSLEER. DNA of the CDR3: TGCGCCAGCAGCCAACGCTGGCGGCAGGGAGGGGAAGAGCAGTTCTTC. Residues: CASSQRWRQGGEEQFF.

The chain is built from TRBV20-1 and TRBJ1-2; D is undetermined. The CDR3 is 13 amino acids. The V end lost 1 base, the J end lost 4 bases, and 10 bases lay between the germline ends. Germline CDR1 DFQATT, CDR2 SNEGSKA (reference sequence). CDR3 nucleotides: TGCAGTGCTAGAGCGGGTAACGGCTATGGCTACACCTTC. Translating gives CSARAGNGYGYTF.

Only a few counts were recorded for this clonotype. The gene calls are TRBV7-9 and TRBJ2-7; 7 nucleotides align to TRBD1. This CDR3 spans 16 amino acids. The V segment lost 4 bases and the J segment 0 bases; nucleotides outside the gene matches: 9. Per germline, CDR1 SEHNR and CDR2 FQNEAQ (reference sequence). This CDR3 is CASSSNRGDGSYEQYF. The CDR3 DNA sequence: TGTGCCAGCAGCTCGAACAGGGGCGACGGCTCCTACGAGCAGTACTTC.

This clonotype has only a few counts. The rearrangement joins TRBV5-1 to TRBJ2-7; TRBD1 agrees at 11 bases. The CDR3 is 14 amino acids. CDR1 and CDR2 (germline): SGHRS, YFSETQ. The V segment lost 3 bases and the J segment 3 bases; nucleotides outside the gene matches: 2. CDR3 bases: TGCGCCAGCAGCTCCGGGACAGGGGGCTACGAGCAGTACTTC. Translation gives CASSSGTGGYEQYF.

The chain joins TRBV20-1 to TRBJ2-3, with 8 nucleotides matching TRBD2. The CDR3 extends over 15 amino acids. V lost 0 bases, J lost 6 bases, and 8 bases stayed unmatched. CDR1 and CDR2 from the germline V gene are DFQATT and SNEGSKA (reference sequence). The CDR3 nucleotides read TGCAGTGCTAGAGATCGCCGGCGGGGGGAGGATACGCAGTATTTT. This translates into CSARDRRRGEDTQYF.

This clonotype came up a few times. V usage is TRBV28 and J usage is TRBJ1-3; TRBD1 is a possible D gene (6 bases). This CDR3 region has 15 residues. V shed 5 bases and J shed 2 bases, with 13 bases lying between them. Germline V lookup: CDR1 MDHEN, CDR2 SYDVKM. The CDR3 DNA sequence: TGTGCCAGCAGTCCTTCCGAGGGGGCTGGAAACACCATATATTTT. Translated: CASSPSEGAGNTIYF.

This clonotype was recorded at least ten times. V is TRBV24-1 and J is TRBJ2-5, with D possibly TRBD2 on 6 matching bases. Trimming removed 7 bases from V and 5 bases from J, with 10 bases in between. CDR1 and CDR2 (germline): KGHDR, SFDVKD. The CDR3 totals 12 residues. The CDR3 DNA reads as TGTGCCACCAGCGCACGGGGGGAGACCCAGTACTTC. It encodes CATSARGETQYF.

In its sample, this clonotype was seen a few times. The chain uses TRBV7-9 and TRBJ1-2; D is uncertain. The V gene lost 1 base and the J gene lost 6 bases, with 6 bases spanning the gap. The CDR3 contains 12 residues. Germline-derived CDR1 and CDR2 are SEHNR and FQNEAQ (reference sequence). As DNA, the CDR3 is TGTGCCAGCAGCTTAGAGGGCCATGGCTACACCTTC. Translated, it gives CASSLEGHGYTF.

This chain uses TRBV7-6 with TRBJ1-1; the D gene is possibly TRBD1 (5 bases). Germline V gene sequence: CDR1 SGHVS, CDR2 FNYEAQ. This CDR3 is built from 15 residues. The ends were cut back, 0 bases at V and 1 base at J, with 9 bases in the middle. This CDR3 is CASSLATGPNTEAFF. Written as DNA, the CDR3 is TGTGCCAGCAGCTTAGCAACAGGACCGAACACTGAAGCTTTCTTT.

The J gene is TRBJ1-2, the V gene TRBV6-6, with TRBD1 matching 7 bases. V shed 6 bases, J shed 4 bases, and the junction held 8 bases outside the gene matches. The CDR3 consists of 14 residues. Germline V gene data show CDR1 as MNHNY and CDR2 as SVGAGI (reference sequence). The CDR3 region has the DNA TGTGCCAGCAGGCCAGGGGGGCGCGTCTATGGCTACACCTTC. Its protein product is CASRPGGRVYGYTF.

At least ten counts were recorded for this clonotype. CDR3 DNA sequence: TGCGCCAGCAACGCCGGGACACGCAACACCGGGGAGCTGTTTTTT. It specifies CASNAGTRNTGELFF. This chain uses TRBV5-1 with TRBJ2-2; tentatively, D is TRBD1 (6 bases). CDR3 length equals 15 residues. V was shortened by 6 bases and J by 2 bases, with 14 bases between the two germline ends. Germline loops: CDR1 SGHRS, CDR2 YFSETQ.

This clonotype was seen more than once but under ten times. The chain employs TRBV7-2 and TRBJ1-5, with TRBD1 matching 7 bases. CDR3 length: 13 amino acids. Germline V lookup: CDR1 SGHTA, CDR2 FQGNSA. The junction had 3 bases not matched to a gene; V was cut back by 4 bases and J by 6 bases. CDR3 nucleotides: TGTGCCAGCAGCTCCGGACAGGCTCAGCCCCAGCATTTT. Encoded protein: CASSSGQAQPQHF.

This clonotype was recorded a few times. Since the CDR3 does not end with the conserved phenylalanine or tryptophan, this likely comes from a read error. No DNA is shown, since the ends of the CDR3 on it are uncertain; the CDR3 is the one TCRdb lists. The chain combines TRBV28 with TRBJ2-1; the table assigns TRBD2, which was not confirmed against the DNA. The CDR3 is 14 amino acids in total, end residues counted. Germline V lookup: CDR1 MDHEN, CDR2 SYDVKM. The chain's CDR3 is CASSSSTSGGLRSH.

There are a few counts of this clonotype. V usage is TRBV5-4 and J usage is TRBJ1-1; D is perhaps TRBD1 (5 bases). The V end was cut by 5 bases, the J end by 9 bases, with 14 bases between. Germline CDR1 reads SGHNT; CDR2 reads YYREEE (reference sequence). The CDR3 is 12 residues long. The CDR3 is CASRFSGGQAFF. In nucleotides, the CDR3 is TGTGCCAGCAGGTTTTCGGGGGGACAAGCTTTCTTT.

This clonotype was seen only a few times. The chain carries TRBV9 and TRBJ2-4; 8 bases match TRBD1. The CDR3 extends over 13 amino acids. V was pared by 4 bases and J by 9 bases, with 6 bases of the junction left unmatched. The germline gives CDR1 SGDLS, CDR2 YYNGEE. The CDR3 DNA follows: TGTGCCAGCAGCACCGACAGGGGTGGCATTCAGTACTTC. Translation: CASSTDRGGIQYF.

The chain has TRBV6-6 and TRBJ2-7; tentatively, D is TRBD2 (5 bases). The CDR3 is 12 residues long. V was shortened by 2 bases and J by 7 bases, with 9 bases between the two germline ends. Germline assignment: CDR1 MNHNY and CDR2 SVGAGI (reference sequence). The CDR3 reads CASSYVPGEQYV. CDR3 nucleotides: TGTGCCAGCAGTTACGTCCCGGGGGAGCAGTACGTC.

J is TRBJ2-2 and V is TRBV19, with TRBD2 as a possible D gene (5 bases). Germline assignment: CDR1 LNHDA and CDR2 SQIVND (reference sequence). Trimming shortened V by 5 bases and J by 4 bases, and 14 bases separated the two germline ends. The CDR3 is 15 amino acids. The CDR3 DNA reads TGTGCCAGTAGTCCGGAGGAAATGAGCACCGGGGAGCTGTTTTTT. As protein: CASSPEEMSTGELFF. Full variable domain (remainder filled in from reference TRBV19 and TRBJ2-2): DGGITQSPKYLFRKEGQNVTLSCEQNLNHDAMYWYRQDPGQGLRLIYYSQIVNDFQKGDIAEGYSVSREKKESFPLTVTSAQKNPTAFYLCASSPEEMSTGELFFGEGSRLTVL.

This clonotype was recorded a few times. The J gene is TRBJ1-6, the V gene TRBV7-2; 7 bases map to TRBD1. Trimming at V came to 2 bases and at J to 7 bases, leaving 2 bases not matched to a gene. Germline V lookup: CDR1 SGHTA, CDR2 FQGNSA. This CDR3 spans 14 amino acids. CDR3 region: CASSLIQGNSPLHF. The CDR3 nucleotides read TGTGCCAGCAGCTTAATACAGGGGAATTCACCCCTCCACTTT. Filled out from reference TRBV7-2 and TRBJ1-6, the complete variable domain reads GAGVSQSPSNKVTEKGKDVELRCDPISGHTALYWYRQSLGQGLEFLIYFQGNSAPDKSGLPSDRFSAERTGGSVSTLTIQRTQQEDSAVYLCASSLIQGNSPLHFGNGTRLTVT.

This clonotype was observed a handful of times. This chain connects TRBV5-1 to TRBJ2-1; 8 bases agree with TRBD2. Germline lookup yields CDR1 SGHRS and CDR2 YFSETQ. The trim removed 3 bases at V and 4 bases at J, leaving 9 bases unmatched. CDR3 size: 16 residues. The CDR3 spells CASSSGTSGAYNEQFF. As DNA, the CDR3 is TGCGCCAGCAGCTCGGGCACTAGCGGTGCTTACAATGAGCAGTTCTTC.

This clonotype occurred a few times. The chain uses TRBV5-5 and TRBJ2-5, with 7 bases identical to TRBD1. The CDR3 extends over 14 amino acids. Germline V CDR1 and CDR2: SGHKS, YYEKEE (reference sequence). V gave up 4 bases and J gave up 3 bases; unmatched junction bases: 6. This CDR3 is CASSNGQVEETQYF. The CDR3 DNA reads TGTGCCAGCAGCAACGGACAGGTGGAAGAGACCCAGTACTTC.